One sample yielded the 18 T cell receptor beta chains listed below, sequenced in a study of metastatic and nonmetastatic thyroid tumors. Patients were all untreated before their thyroid surgery. TCRdb reprocessed the PCR reads using MiXCR. The table lists 21,000 or so clones, 25% to 30% of them singletons. Sequencing input: tumor tissue. All receptors come from a male donor with papillary thyroid cancer or a benign thyroid nodule (not recorded which). Some clones in this sample may be carry-over from other donors' samples.

This chain connects TRBV7-2 to TRBJ2-7; 11 nucleotides match TRBD2. Germline CDR1 is SGHTA and CDR2 is FQGNSA. The CDR3 loop spans 14 amino acids. After removal of 4 bases from V and 6 bases from J, the junction contained 5 bases not matched to a gene. DNA of the CDR3: TGTGCCAGCAGCTCTAGCGGGAGGATTACCGAGCAGTACTTC. Its translation: CASSSSGRITEQYF.

This clone was found a few times. V gene TRBV24-1 combines with J gene TRBJ2-7; no definite D call. The germline V and J ends were trimmed by 2 bases and 2 bases, with 3 bases remaining between them. The CDR3 sequence is 12 residues long. CDR1 KGHDR and CDR2 SFDVKD come from the germline V gene. The CDR3 spells CATSDSTYEQYF. CDR3 nucleotides: TGTGCCACCAGTGATTCAACCTACGAGCAGTACTTC.

This clone was detected only a few times. V gene TRBV12-3 or TRBV12-4 combines with J gene TRBJ2-1; a weak D match, TRBD1 (5 bases). The V end lost 4 bases, the J end lost 4 bases, and 11 bases lay between the germline ends. This CDR3 has 14 residues. DNA for the CDR3: TGTGCCAGCAGTTCCTATTCAGGGTACAATGAGCAGTTCTTC. This sequence encodes CASSSYSGYNEQFF.

This chain joins TRBV7-8 and TRBJ2-3; D is unresolved. This CDR3 spans 15 amino acids. CDR1 is SGHVS and CDR2 is FQNEAQ in the germline V gene. V was clipped by 2 bases and J by 0 bases, with 9 bases between them. The CDR3 DNA reads as TGTGCCAGCAGCTTAACACGGGTCAGCACAGATACGCAGTATTTT. This codes for CASSLTRVSTDTQYF.

This clone was seen more than once but under ten times. The same CDR3 is also encoded by other DNA sequences in this sample. The gene calls are TRBV15 and TRBJ2-6; 9 bases match TRBD1. After removal of 3 bases from V and 1 base from J, the junction contained 1 base not matched to a gene. The CDR3 length is 16 residues. Germline CDR1 and CDR2: LNHNV and YYDKDF (reference sequence). CDR3 protein: CATSRDRGSGANVLTF. CDR3 nucleotides: TGTGCCACCAGCAGGGACAGGGGTTCTGGGGCCAACGTCCTGACTTTC.

This clone was observed at least ten times. The CDR3 DNA sequence: TGCAGCGTTGAATCTGGCGGGCTGGGCTACACCTTC. It translates to CSVESGGLGYTF. The chain joins TRBV29-1 to TRBJ1-2; D remains ambiguous. The CDR3 is 12 residues long. CDR1 SQVTM and CDR2 ANQGSEA come from the germline V gene. V was shortened by 2 bases and J by 8 bases, with 12 bases between the two germline ends.

The chain links TRBV18 to TRBJ2-3; 9 nucleotides align to TRBD1. This CDR3 comprises 15 residues. Trimming at V came to 5 bases and at J to 4 bases, leaving 7 bases not matched to a gene. Germline V gene data show CDR1 as KGHSH and CDR2 as LQKENI. In nucleotides, the CDR3 is TGTGCCAGCTCAACGGGGACAGGGTACGCAGATACGCAGTATTTT. Amino acids: CASSTGTGYADTQYF.

This clone was counted only a few times. The J gene is TRBJ2-3, the V gene TRBV6-1, with D maybe TRBD1 (5 bases). Germline CDR1 is MNHNS and CDR2 is SASEGT. Trimming left V 8 bases short and J 2 bases short, with 20 bases between. This CDR3 comprises 16 residues. The CDR3 sequence is CASVSWGYLITDTQYF. CDR3 nucleotides: TGTGCCAGCGTGTCGTGGGGCTATCTAATCACAGATACGCAGTATTTT.

This clone counts as medium-sized. The chain combines TRBV11-2 with TRBJ2-3; D not resolved. This CDR3 is built from 16 residues. V was trimmed by 0 bases and J by 0 bases, leaving 10 bases between them. Germline CDR1 and CDR2: SGHAT and FQNNGV. DNA for the CDR3: TGTGCCAGCAGCTTAGATCAGGTGAAAAGCACAGATACGCAGTATTTT. Translated, it gives CASSLDQVKSTDTQYF.

V gene TRBV28 combines with J gene TRBJ1-2; 10 bases are a match to TRBD1. V was pared by 5 bases and J by 13 bases, with 4 bases of the junction left unmatched. There are 11 residues in the CDR3. Germline V gene lookup returns CDR1 MDHEN and CDR2 SYDVKM. The CDR3 sequence: CASSQRTGGTF. DNA for the CDR3: TGTGCCAGCAGTCAACGGACAGGGGGCACCTTC.

In this sample, this clone is medium-sized. The chain recombines TRBV9 with TRBJ1-5; 10 bases align to TRBD1. The CDR3 has 15 amino acids. The trim removed 4 bases at V and 3 bases at J, leaving 4 bases unmatched. The germline gives CDR1 SGDLS, CDR2 YYNGEE. The CDR3 DNA reads TGTGCCAGCAGCTCGACAGGGGGCCTCAATCAGCCCCAGCATTTT. It yields the protein CASSSTGGLNQPQHF. Looking up the rest from reference TRBV9 and TRBJ1-5 gives the full variable domain: DSGVTQTPKHLITATGQRVTLRCSPRSGDLSVYWYQQSLDQGLQFLIQYYNGEERAKGNILERFSAQQFPDLHSELNLSSLELGDSALYFCASSSTGGLNQPQHFGDGTRLSIL.

This clone rates as medium-sized (0.01 to 0.1%). The gene calls are TRBV6-1 and TRBJ1-1; a possible D gene is TRBD1 (6 bases). This CDR3 has 14 residues. From germline, CDR1 is MNHNS and CDR2 SASEGT. Trimming pared 6 bases from V and 7 bases from J, leaving 18 bases between. The CDR3 DNA follows: TGTGCCAGCAGCCCAGGGGAATTGTGGGATGAAGCTTTCTTT. Translating it yields CASSPGELWDEAFF.

The chain carries TRBV25-1 and TRBJ2-7, with TRBD1 matching over 12 bases. The CDR3 length is 19 residues. V was pared by 8 bases and J by 6 bases, with 23 bases of the junction left unmatched. Germline V lookup: CDR1 MGHDK, CDR2 SYGVNS. In DNA, the CDR3 is TGTGCCAGCCGACCGAGATATATCCGGGACAGGGGGCGTACGGGCGAGCAGTACGTC. This codes for CASRPRYIRDRGRTGEQYV.

Many counts were recorded for this clone. The rearrangement uses TRBV7-3 and TRBJ2-1, with a possible D match to TRBD1 (6 bases). Per germline, CDR1 SGHTA and CDR2 FQGTGA. CDR3 size: 16 residues. The V end was cut by 0 bases, the J end by 11 bases, with 20 bases between. This CDR3 is CASSLTTQGGTMKQFF. The CDR3 DNA follows: TGTGCCAGCAGCTTAACCACACAGGGCGGTACAATGAAGCAGTTCTTC.

This chain's CDR3 is CASSQGLVADNEQFF. CDR3 nucleotide sequence: TGTGCCAGCAGTCAAGGCCTAGTGGCGGACAATGAGCAGTTCTTC. This chain links TRBV28 with TRBJ2-1; D uncertain. Trimming stripped 5 bases from V and 5 bases from J, with 16 bases between. The V gene's germline CDR1 is MDHEN and CDR2 SYDVKM. The CDR3 covers 15 residues.

The genes are TRBV4-2 and TRBJ2-7, with TRBD2 identical over 10 bases. Trimming cost V 0 bases and J 2 bases; bases outside gene matches: 4. The CDR3 has 16 amino acids. Germline assignment: CDR1 LGHNA and CDR2 YNFKEQ. CDR3 DNA sequence: TGTGCCAGCAGCCAAGATCCCAGCGGGGGGGCCTACGAGCAGTACTTC. This codes for CASSQDPSGGAYEQYF.

This clone was recorded many times. The chain uses TRBV27 and TRBJ2-7; 7 nucleotides line up with TRBD1. J lost 4 bases, V lost 3 bases, and 6 bases had no gene match. Germline CDR1 reads MNHEY; CDR2 reads SMNVEV (reference sequence). This CDR3 has 14 residues. This chain's CDR3 is CASSLLTGRYEQYF. The CDR3 DNA reads as TGTGCCAGCAGTTTGCTGACAGGGCGATACGAGCAGTACTTC.

V and J are TRBV20-1 and TRBJ2-3, with 12 bases lining up with TRBD2. The CDR3 is made up of 15 amino acids. V shed 2 bases, J shed 2 bases, and the junction held 2 bases outside the gene matches. From germline, CDR1 is DFQATT and CDR2 SNEGSKA (reference sequence). Here the CDR3 reads CSARLAGGPTDTQYF. CDR3 DNA sequence: TGCAGTGCTAGACTAGCGGGGGGGCCCACAGATACGCAGTATTTT.